A single sample gave rise to the 16 T cell receptor beta chains below, sequenced in a study of lymphopenia after photon versus proton radiotherapy. The repertoire was sequenced with immunoSEQ multiplex PCR; TCRdb's copy has only in-frame clones and lacks some. The data contain 25,000 to 40,000 clones, 75% to 90% of them singletons. The material sequenced was peripheral blood, taken from a patient treated with proton-based radiotherapy. The receptor source for this set is a woman in her seventies with pancreatic cancer.

This clone was counted a single time. This rearrangement joins TRBV5-1 to TRBJ2-7; D is unclear. The germline V gene encodes CDR1 SGHRS and CDR2 YFSETQ. The CDR3 is 13 amino acids. Trimming took 4 bases from V and 6 from J, leaving 14 bases between them. The CDR3 sequence is CASSPVDQGEQYF. In DNA, the CDR3 is TGCGCCAGCAGCCCCGTGGACCAAGGCGAGCAGTACTTC.

The chain couples TRBV19 to TRBJ1-2; D gene uncertain. Trimming shortened V by 6 bases and J by 4 bases, and 18 bases separated the two germline ends. CDR1 LNHDA and CDR2 SQIVND come from the germline V gene (reference sequence). There are 15 residues in the CDR3. CDR3 protein: CASSPGRLGGYGYTF. Here the CDR3 DNA reads TGTGCCAGTAGCCCAGGACGTCTCGGAGGCTATGGCTACACCTTC.

The chain has TRBV2 and TRBJ2-1; D possibly uses TRBD1 or TRBD2 (5 bases each). Trimming left V 6 bases short and J 0 bases short, with 9 bases between. Germline loops: CDR1 SNHLY, CDR2 FYNNEI. This CDR3 is built from 14 residues. Here the CDR3 DNA reads TGTGCCAGCAGCCGGGGACCCTCCTACAATGAGCAGTTCTTC. This sequence encodes CASSRGPSYNEQFF.

The gene calls are TRBV27 and TRBJ2-1; D remains ambiguous. V was pared by 5 bases and J by 2 bases, with 7 bases between. Germline-derived CDR1 and CDR2 are MNHEY and SMNVEV (reference sequence). This CDR3 is built from 13 residues. CDR3 sequence reads: CASSPRTYNEQFF. The CDR3 DNA follows: TGTGCCAGCAGTCCCCGGACCTACAATGAGCAGTTCTTC.

Concerning this clone: With a much larger clone just one base away, this may be a read error. Other DNA sequences in this specimen translate into the identical CDR3. This chain uses TRBV19 with TRBJ1-2; perhaps TRBD1 as D (5 bases). Trimming removed 6 bases at V and 4 bases at J, with 6 bases between. The CDR3 is made up of 11 amino acids. Looked up from germline, CDR1 is LNHDA and CDR2 is SQIVND (reference sequence). The CDR3 region has the DNA TGTGCCAGTAGGACAGTCTATGGCTACACCTTC. Its protein product is CASRTVYGYTF.

The J gene is TRBJ2-1, the V gene TRBV15, with D perhaps being TRBD1 or TRBD2 (5 bases each). The CDR3 runs 15 residues. Germline CDR1 and CDR2: LNHNV and YYDKDF (reference sequence). The ends were cut back, 10 bases at V and 8 bases at J, with 24 bases in the middle. CDR3 sequence: CARDKWGPSMDEQFF. The CDR3 bases are TGTGCCAGAGATAAATGGGGACCCTCTATGGATGAGCAGTTCTTC.

This clone came up once. The CDR3 is CSVDDRGIGYTF. Written as DNA, the CDR3 is TGCAGCGTTGATGACAGGGGGATTGGCTACACCTTC. The rearrangement uses TRBV29-1 and TRBJ1-2, with TRBD1 matching 9 bases. The ends lost 3 bases at V and 7 bases at J; junction bases unmatched: 3. The CDR3 runs 12 residues. The V gene's germline CDR1 is SQVTM and CDR2 ANQGSEA.

The chain recombines TRBV7-9 with TRBJ2-2; D is possibly TRBD1 (6 bases). V was cut by 6 bases and J by 0 bases, with 11 bases left in between. The V gene's germline CDR1 is SEHNR and CDR2 FQNEAQ (reference sequence). This CDR3 contains 15 residues. The DNA of the CDR3 is TGTGCCAGCAGGAGGGGACAAACGAACACCGGGGAGCTGTTTTTT. The encoded protein is CASRRGQTNTGELFF.

This clone was recorded once. The gene calls are TRBV7-7 and TRBJ2-5; D is ambiguous. The V end was cut by 1 base, the J end by 5 bases, with 14 bases between. Germline CDR1 reads SSHAT; CDR2 reads FNYEAQ (reference sequence). The CDR3 extends over 15 amino acids. CDR3: CASSLGAGLMETQYF. As DNA, the CDR3 is TGTGCCAGCAGCTTAGGTGCAGGATTGATGGAGACCCAGTACTTC.

The chain is built from TRBV9 and TRBJ1-2; no clear D gene. The germline V and J ends were trimmed by 3 bases and 7 bases, with 10 bases remaining between them. Germline values: CDR1 SGDLS, CDR2 YYNGEE. This CDR3 has 12 residues. The CDR3 loop reads CASSGHFLGYTF. The CDR3 DNA reads TGTGCCAGCAGCGGACACTTTCTTGGCTACACCTTC.

This clone has more than one count but fewer than ten. V and J are TRBV2 and TRBJ2-7; 10 bases align to TRBD2. CDR1 is SNHLY, CDR2 FYNNEI, per germline. The CDR3 length is 13 residues. V shed 8 bases, J shed 2 bases, and the junction held 3 bases outside the gene matches. This CDR3 is CASETSGPYEQYF. The CDR3 DNA sequence: TGTGCCAGCGAGACTAGCGGGCCCTACGAGCAGTACTTC.

CDR3 sequence (DNA): TGTGCCAGCAGCTTGGCATACGCCGGGACTAGCGCCTACGAGCAGTACTTC. It is translated as CASSLAYAGTSAYEQYF. The chain links TRBV5-6 to TRBJ2-5, with TRBD2 matching 10 bases. The DNA end favors TRBJ2-7, so the J call may be wrong. This CDR3 is 17 amino acids long. Germline V gene data show CDR1 as SGHDT and CDR2 as YYEEEE.

The genes are TRBV4-2 and TRBJ2-2; possible D gene TRBD1, 6 bases. From germline, CDR1 is LGHNA and CDR2 YNFKEQ. CDR3 size: 16 residues. V was trimmed by 4 bases and J by 1 base, leaving 13 bases between them. In nucleotides, the CDR3 is TGTGCCAGCAGCCCTCTTAAGGGGGAGAACACCGGGGAGCTGTTTTTT. This gives the protein CASSPLKGENTGELFF.

CDR3 in DNA: TGTGCCAGTGAGTTACCCGGGACAGGGGTCACCCAGCCCCAGCATTTT. It yields the protein CASELPGTGVTQPQHF. This rearrangement joins TRBV28 to TRBJ1-5; TRBD1 matches at 10 bases. The CDR3 consists of 16 residues. V lost 9 bases to trimming and J lost 7 bases; unmatched junction nucleotides: 15. Germline-derived CDR1 and CDR2 are MDHEN and SYDVKM.

The chain carries TRBV2 and TRBJ2-2, with D possibly being TRBD1 (6 bases). The germline V and J ends were trimmed by 9 bases and 4 bases, with 15 bases remaining between them. The CDR3 has 14 amino acids. From germline, CDR1 is SNHLY and CDR2 FYNNEI. The CDR3: CASYRERGTGELFF. DNA for the CDR3: TGTGCCAGTTACAGGGAAAGAGGCACCGGGGAGCTGTTTTTT.

The chain links TRBV28 to TRBJ2-7, with D unclear. Germline V lookup: CDR1 MDHEN, CDR2 SYDVKM. The CDR3 sequence is 15 residues long. The ends were cut back, 5 bases at V and 4 bases at J, with 18 bases in the middle. In DNA, the CDR3 is TGTGCCAGCAGTCCATCGTCCACCCCAAATTACGAGCAGTACTTC. It encodes CASSPSSTPNYEQYF. Complete variable domain (other parts from reference TRBV28 and TRBJ2-7): DVKVTQSSRYLVKRTGEKVFLECVQDMDHENMFWYRQDPGLGLRLIYFSYDVKMKEKGDIPEGYSVSREKKERFSLILESASTNQTSMYLCASSPSSTPNYEQYFGPGTRLTVT.